This TCR beta chain was recorded in a study of blood T cell repertoires in COVID-19. Study background: The United States, Italy and Spain were the sources of the acute and convalescent COVID-19 samples. Sources were T cells, B-cell-depleted T cells, or PBMCs; the material itself was cDNA or gDNA.

The germline CDR1 and CDR2 sequences are KGHSH and LQKENI. V was pared by 4 bases and J by 0 bases, with 9 bases between. The CDR3 has 14 residues. Source study methods: Estimation of nucleated cell counts relied on the amplification of reference gene primers. Clones were read by immunoSEQ multiplex PCR, and TCRdb kept only the in-frame ones, dropping some. V and J calls and clone size are given by that table; D and trimming were obtained from the DNA. The sample lists fewer than 250,000 clones; around four fifths were seen once. The chain is built from TRBV18 and TRBJ1-2, with TRBD1 as a possible D gene (6 bases). The clonotype comes from a woman in her 70s with acute or convalescent COVID-19. Sequenced material: peripheral blood. CDR3 nucleotide sequence: TGTGCCAGCTCACTAGGACAGACTAACTATGGCTACACCTTC. Translation: CASSLGQTNYGYTF.